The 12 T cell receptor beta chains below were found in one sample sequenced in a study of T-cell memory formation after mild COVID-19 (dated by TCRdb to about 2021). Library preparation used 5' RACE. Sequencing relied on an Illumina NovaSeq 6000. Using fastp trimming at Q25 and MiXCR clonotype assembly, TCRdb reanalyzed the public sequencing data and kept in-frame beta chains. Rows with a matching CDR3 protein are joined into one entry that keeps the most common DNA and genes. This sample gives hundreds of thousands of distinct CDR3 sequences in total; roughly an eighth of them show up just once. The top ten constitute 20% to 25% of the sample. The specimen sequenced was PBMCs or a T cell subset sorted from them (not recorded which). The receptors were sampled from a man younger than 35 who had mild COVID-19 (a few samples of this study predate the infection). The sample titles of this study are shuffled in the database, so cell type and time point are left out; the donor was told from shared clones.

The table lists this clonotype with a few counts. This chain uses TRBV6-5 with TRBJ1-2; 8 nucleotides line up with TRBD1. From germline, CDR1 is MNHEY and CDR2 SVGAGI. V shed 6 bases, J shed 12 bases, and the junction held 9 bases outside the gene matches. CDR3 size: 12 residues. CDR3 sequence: CASSPRQGRHTF. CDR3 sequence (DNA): TGTGCCAGCAGCCCCCGACAGGGGAGGCACACCTTC.

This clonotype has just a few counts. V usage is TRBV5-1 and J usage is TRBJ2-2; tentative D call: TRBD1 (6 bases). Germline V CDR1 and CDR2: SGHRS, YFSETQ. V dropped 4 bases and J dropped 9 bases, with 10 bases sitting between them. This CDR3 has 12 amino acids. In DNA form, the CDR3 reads TGCGCCAGCAGCGAACAGGGCCGGGAGCTGTTTTTT. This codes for CASSEQGRELFF.

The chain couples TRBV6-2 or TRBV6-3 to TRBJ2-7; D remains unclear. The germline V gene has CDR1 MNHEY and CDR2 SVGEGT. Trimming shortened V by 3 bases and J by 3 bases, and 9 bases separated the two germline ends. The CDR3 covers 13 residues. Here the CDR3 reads CASSYPPIYEQYF. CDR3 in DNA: TGTGCCAGCAGTTATCCTCCCATCTACGAGCAGTACTTC.

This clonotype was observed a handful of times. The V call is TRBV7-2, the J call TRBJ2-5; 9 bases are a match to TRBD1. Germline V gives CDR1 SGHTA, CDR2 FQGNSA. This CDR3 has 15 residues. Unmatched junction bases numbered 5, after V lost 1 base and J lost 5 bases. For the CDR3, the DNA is TGTGCCAGCAGCTTAGGGACAGGGGCGATGGAGACCCAGTACTTC. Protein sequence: CASSLGTGAMETQYF.

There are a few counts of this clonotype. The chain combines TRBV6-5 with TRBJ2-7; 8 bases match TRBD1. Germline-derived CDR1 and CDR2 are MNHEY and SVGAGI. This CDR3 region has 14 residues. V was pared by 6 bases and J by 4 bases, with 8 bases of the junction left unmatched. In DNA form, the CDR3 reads TGTGCCAGCAGAACCCCCCAGGGGGCTTACGAGCAGTACTTC. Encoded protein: CASRTPQGAYEQYF.

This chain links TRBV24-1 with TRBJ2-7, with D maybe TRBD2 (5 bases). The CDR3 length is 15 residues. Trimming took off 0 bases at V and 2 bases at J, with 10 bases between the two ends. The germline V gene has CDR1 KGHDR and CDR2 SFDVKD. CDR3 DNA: TGTGCCACCAGTGATTTGCAGACGGGGACCTACGAGCAGTACGTC. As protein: CATSDLQTGTYEQYV.

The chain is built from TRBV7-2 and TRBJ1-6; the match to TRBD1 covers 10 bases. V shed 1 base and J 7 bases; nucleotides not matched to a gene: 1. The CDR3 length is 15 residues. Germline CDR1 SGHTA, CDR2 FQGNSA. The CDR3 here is CASSLGDRGNSPLHF. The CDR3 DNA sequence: TGTGCCAGCAGCTTAGGGGACAGGGGCAATTCACCCCTCCACTTT.

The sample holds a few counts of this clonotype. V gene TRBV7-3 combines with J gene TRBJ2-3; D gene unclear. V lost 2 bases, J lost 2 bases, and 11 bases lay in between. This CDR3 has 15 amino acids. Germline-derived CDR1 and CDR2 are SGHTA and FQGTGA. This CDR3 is CASSLGVDPTDTQYF. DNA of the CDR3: TGTGCCAGCAGCTTAGGGGTGGACCCCACAGATACGCAGTATTTT.

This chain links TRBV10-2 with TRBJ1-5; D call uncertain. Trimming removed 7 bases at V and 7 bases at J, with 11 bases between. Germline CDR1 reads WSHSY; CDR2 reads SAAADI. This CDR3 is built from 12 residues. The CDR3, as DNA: TGCGCCAGCAATGCCGGAGGACAGCCCCAGCATTTT. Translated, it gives CASNAGGQPQHF.

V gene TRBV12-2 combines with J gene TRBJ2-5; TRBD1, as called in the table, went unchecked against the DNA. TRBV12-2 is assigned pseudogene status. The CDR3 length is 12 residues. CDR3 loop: CASRLQGETQYF. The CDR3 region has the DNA TGTGCAAGTCGCTTACAGGGAGAGACCCAGTACTTC.

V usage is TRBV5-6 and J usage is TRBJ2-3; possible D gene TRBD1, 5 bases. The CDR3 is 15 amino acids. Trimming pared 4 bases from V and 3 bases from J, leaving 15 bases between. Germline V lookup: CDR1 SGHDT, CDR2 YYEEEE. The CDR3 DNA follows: TGTGCCAGCAGCCCGATGGGCAGGGAAACAGATACGCAGTATTTT. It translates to CASSPMGRETDTQYF.

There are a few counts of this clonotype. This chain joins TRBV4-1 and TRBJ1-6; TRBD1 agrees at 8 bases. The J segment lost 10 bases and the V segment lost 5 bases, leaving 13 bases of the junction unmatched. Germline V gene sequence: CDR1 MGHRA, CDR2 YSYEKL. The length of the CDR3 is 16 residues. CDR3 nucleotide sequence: TGCGCCAGCAGCTTCGACAGGGGAGTTCAGGGGTCACCCCTCCACTTT. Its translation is CASSFDRGVQGSPLHF.